This TCR beta chain was captured in a study of CD8 T cells in ankylosing spondylitis. Study-level results: Clones tied to disease were said to be significantly enriched in matched ankylosing spondylitis synovial fluid. A TCR beta motif of 8 or 9 highly homologous variants appeared characteristic of ankylosing spondylitis blood. Disease-linked clones bore a CD8+ phenotype, appearing relatively rarely in peripheral blood.

Libraries for TCR beta were made by quantitative 5'-RACE with molecular barcodes. TCRdb itself ran the 5' RACE reads through MiXCR, one entry per CDR3 protein. The table includes 750,000 to 850,000 distinct CDR3 sequences, roughly 10% detected once. A remark on this clonotype: The antigen is undetermined.

V shed 1 base, J shed 5 bases, and the junction held 7 bases outside the gene matches. CDR3 length: 17 amino acids. Germline CDR1 is SGHRS and CDR2 is YFSETQ. Material for sequencing was blood, either unsorted or a sorted T cell fraction (not recorded which). The sequence derives from a male donor with ankylosing spondylitis. J is TRBJ2-3 and V is TRBV5-1; TRBD2 matches 13 bases. CDR3 amino acids: CASSLSLAGGRGDTQYF. The CDR3 bases are TGCGCCAGCAGCTTGTCACTAGCGGGAGGGCGAGGAGATACGCAGTATTTT.